A single TCR beta chain is shown here with its context. This sample stems from a study of long-term antiretroviral therapy in people with HIV. The immunoSEQ assay was v3.0, run at survey level. This table comes from immunoSEQ multiplex PCR, and its TCRdb copy is limited to in-frame clones, with some not included. Among some 13,000 clones listed, 80% were seen once. The source of this sequence is a man aged 35 to 55 with HIV. The source material was unsorted PBMCs, sampled 3.2 years before starting antiretroviral therapy.

CDR3 in amino acids: CASSIDTGELFF. Written as DNA, the CDR3 is TGTGCCAGTAGTATAGACACCGGGGAGCTGTTTTTT. The J gene is TRBJ2-2, the V gene TRBV19; D not certain. The CDR3 spans 12 residues. V lost 0 bases to trimming and J lost 4 bases, with 0 bases between them. Germline V gene data show CDR1 as LNHDA and CDR2 as SQIVND (reference sequence).